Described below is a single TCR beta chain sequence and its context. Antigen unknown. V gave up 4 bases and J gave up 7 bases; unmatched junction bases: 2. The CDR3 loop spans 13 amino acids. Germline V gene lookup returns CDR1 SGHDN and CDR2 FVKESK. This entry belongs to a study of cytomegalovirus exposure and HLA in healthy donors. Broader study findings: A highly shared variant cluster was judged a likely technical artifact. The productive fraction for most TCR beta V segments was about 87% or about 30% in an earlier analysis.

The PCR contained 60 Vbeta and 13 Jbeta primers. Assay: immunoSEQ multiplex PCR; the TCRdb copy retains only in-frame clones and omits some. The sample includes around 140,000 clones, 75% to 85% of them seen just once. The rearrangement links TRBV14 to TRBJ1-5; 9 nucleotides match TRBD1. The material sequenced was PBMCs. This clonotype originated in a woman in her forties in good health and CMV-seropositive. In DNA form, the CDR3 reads TGTGCCAGCAGCCCGACAGGGGGGCAGCCCCAGCATTTT. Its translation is CASSPTGGQPQHF.